These T cell receptor beta chains were read from a single sample in a study of shared clonotypes between healthy human individuals. Here immunoSEQ multiplex PCR was the method, and the copy in TCRdb shows in-frame clones only, minus some. Among around 600,000 clones listed, 95% to 98% were seen once. Material for sequencing was naive CD4+ T cells sorted from blood. Receptors originate from a woman aged 25 to 39 in good health. Both conserved end residues are part of each CDR3. A D gene is named only where the DNA matches it firmly. The listing skips clone size in some rows; elsewhere it reads once, few, many or a size class.

clone_size	d_call	j_call	v_call	cdr3_nt	cdr3_aa
.	.	TRBJ1-2	TRBV4-2	TGTGCCAGCAGTCCTAGGGGCAGGGTTACTAACTATGGCTACACCTTC	CASSPRGRVTNYGYTF
.	TRBD2	TRBJ2-7	TRBV28	TGTGCCAGCAGCCACGCTAGCGGGAGTAGGTACGAGCAGTACTTC	CASSHASGSRYEQYF
.	.	TRBJ1-1	TRBV7-8	TGTGCCAGCAGGTTATTTGGGAACACTGAAGCTTTCTTT	CASRLFGNTEAFF
.	.	TRBJ1-2	TRBV6-1	TGTGCCAGCAGTGCGGGTGACTATGGCTACACCTTC	CASSAGDYGYTF
.	.	TRBJ2-5	TRBV18	TGTGCCAGCTCACCAGTCAGGGAGACCCAGTACTTC	CASSPVRETQYF
.	.	TRBJ1-2	TRBV27	TGTGCCAGCAGTTCTGCCAGGGTTACCTATGGCTACACCTTC	CASSSARVTYGYTF
.	.	TRBJ2-1	TRBV5-1	TGCGCCAGCAGGTCGGCTGACTCCTACAATGAGCAGTTCTTC	CASRSADSYNEQFF
.	.	TRBJ1-1	TRBV5-1	TGCGCCAGCAGCTCTTACCTCAGGGGAAGGAACACTGAAGCTTTCTTT	CASSSYLRGRNTEAFF
.	.	TRBJ1-4	TRBV7-2	TGTGCCAGCAGCTTTCAGGGAGGCGAAAAACTGTTTTTT	CASSFQGGEKLFF
once	.	TRBJ2-7	TRBV5-5	TGTGCCAGCAGCTTGTTCAGAGACTGGTCCTACGAGCAGTACTTC	CASSLFRDWSYEQYF
.	.	TRBJ1-2	TRBV5-5	TGTGCCAGCAGCTTGGGGCGACGGGGCTACACCTTC	CASSLGRRGYTF
.	.	TRBJ2-6	TRBV6-5	TGTGCCAGCAGTTACTCCCCCGGGGCCGGGGCCAACGTCCTGACTTTC	CASSYSPGAGANVLTF
.	TRBD1	TRBJ2-7	TRBV5-6	TGTGCCAGCAGCTTGTGGGGACACACAGGGGGCTACGAGCAGTACTTC	CASSLWGHTGGYEQYF
.	.	TRBJ2-3	TRBV15	TGTGCCACCAGCAGAGTGTTGGCAGATACGCAGTATTTT	CATSRVLADTQYF
.	.	TRBJ2-7	TRBV28	TGTGCCAGCAGCCCAACAGGGCCCCCCTACGAGCAGTACTTC	CASSPTGPPYEQYF
.	TRBD1	TRBJ2-1	TRBV7-9	TGTGCCAGCAGCCCCCCCGGACAGGGGAGGAATGAGCAGTTCTTC	CASSPPGQGRNEQFF
.	TRBD1	TRBJ2-3	TRBV7-8	TGTGCCAGCAGGGGACAGAGGAGAGCAGATACGCAGTATTTT	CASRGQRRADTQYF